The rows below give T cell receptor beta chains drawn from one sample of a study of metastatic and nonmetastatic thyroid tumors. TCRdb used MiXCR to call clones anew from the PCR reads. The table shows about 93,000 clones, with 8% to 9.5% occurring only once. Material: blood. The source is a female donor with papillary thyroid cancer or a benign thyroid nodule (not recorded which). Some clones in this sample may be carry-over from other donors' samples. The CDR3 runs from the conserved cysteine through the conserved F or W. D genes are given only for firm matches. The listing skips clone size in some rows; elsewhere it reads once, few, many or a size class.

TRBV7-9	-	many	TRBJ1-6	15	CASSRWAGNNSPLHF	TGTGCCAGCAGTAGGTGGGCAGGTAACAATTCACCCCTCCACTTT
TRBV11-2	TRBD1	many	TRBJ2-7	16	CASSRSWTGGSYEQYF	TGTGCCAGCAGCCGCAGTTGGACAGGGGGTTCCTACGAGCAGTACTTC
TRBV28	TRBD1	many	TRBJ1-2	14	CASSARQGRVGYTF	TGTGCCAGCAGTGCCCGACAGGGGCGCGTTGGCTACACCTTC
TRBV6-1	-	many	TRBJ1-4	14	CASSVSATNEKLFF	TGTGCCAGCAGTGTTTCAGCAACTAATGAAAAACTGTTTTTT
TRBV15	TRBD1	many	TRBJ1-1	15	CATSPRTGRNTEAFF	TGTGCCACCAGCCCTCGGACAGGAAGGAACACTGAAGCTTTCTTT
TRBV7-2	-	many	TRBJ1-3	12	CASSFFGNTIYF	TGTGCCAGCAGCTTCTTTGGAAACACCATATATTTT
TRBV30	-	many	TRBJ2-3	14	CAWNRAASTDTQYF	TGTGCCTGGAATAGAGCGGCTAGCACAGATACGCAGTATTTT
TRBV19	-	many	TRBJ1-2	15	CASSLGREPVYGYTF	TGTGCCAGTAGTCTAGGCAGGGAACCCGTCTATGGCTACACCTTC
TRBV4-2	-	many	TRBJ1-5	13	CASSQGAGQPQHF	TGTGCCAGCAGCCAAGGAGCCGGGCAGCCCCAGCATTTT
TRBV7-2	-	many	TRBJ1-1	14	CASSPISGRAEAFF	TGTGCCAGCAGCCCGATATCAGGAAGGGCTGAAGCTTTCTTT
TRBV6-4	TRBD2	many	TRBJ2-1	15	CASRELAGGPSEQFF	TGTGCCAGCAGGGAACTAGCGGGGGGGCCGAGTGAGCAGTTCTTC
TRBV18	TRBD2	few	TRBJ2-1	15	CASSYTSGGINEQFF	TGTGCCAGCTCCTACACTAGCGGGGGGATTAATGAGCAGTTCTTC
TRBV6-4	TRBD1	many	TRBJ1-2	12	CASRDYRGGYTF	TGTGCCAGCAGAGATTACAGGGGTGGCTACACCTTC
TRBV19	-	many	TRBJ2-5	13	CASRMGNKETQYF	TGTGCCAGTAGGATGGGGAACAAAGAGACCCAGTACTTC
TRBV6-2/TRBV6-3	-	many	TRBJ1-2	11	CASSYKGGYTF	TGTGCCAGCAGTTATAAGGGAGGCTACACCTTC
TRBV5-1	-	few	TRBJ2-2	15	CASSTGTQNTGELFF	TGCGCCAGCAGCACCGGGACTCAAAACACCGGGGAGCTGTTTTTT
TRBV5-1	-	many	TRBJ1-2	15	CASSLLLGGMSGYTF	TGCGCCAGCAGCTTGCTCTTAGGGGGAATGTCGGGCTACACCTTC
TRBV11-2	-	-	TRBJ2-7	15	CASSPTVTGSYEQYF	TGTGCCAGCAGCCCAACGGTGACCGGCTCCTACGAGCAGTACTTC
TRBV20-1	TRBD1	-	TRBJ1-3	14	CSVRTGNSGNTIYF	TGCAGTGTTCGGACAGGGAACTCTGGAAACACCATATATTTT
TRBV11-2	TRBD2	-	TRBJ2-2	17	CASSRPLGLAATGELSF	TGTGCCAGCAGCCGACCACTTGGGCTAGCGGCAACCGGGGAGCTGTCTTTT
TRBV30	TRBD1	-	TRBJ2-7	14	CAWRDTGQGRARYF	TGTGCCTGGAGAGACACTGGACAGGGGAGGGCGAGGTACTTC
TRBV6-6	TRBD1	many	TRBJ2-1	15	CASSYGPGQWSEQFF	TGTGCCAGCAGTTACGGGCCGGGACAGTGGAGTGAGCAGTTCTTC
TRBV19	-	many	TRBJ1-3	15	CASSPGAGVGNTIYF	TGTGCCAGTAGCCCGGGGGCAGGGGTTGGAAACACCATATATTTT
TRBV5-1	-	many	TRBJ1-1	14	CASSSVTGNTEAFF	TGCGCCAGCAGCTCGGTGACAGGGAACACTGAAGCTTTCTTT
TRBV5-1	-	many	TRBJ1-2	16	CASSSNVGRTNYGYTF	TGCGCCAGCAGCTCGAACGTGGGACGGACTAACTATGGCTACACCTTC
TRBV28	TRBD1	few	TRBJ2-5	16	CASSPYPRGRGETQYF	TGTGCCAGCAGTCCATATCCCAGGGGGCGCGGAGAGACCCAGTACTTC
TRBV7-8	-	many	TRBJ1-5	17	CASSLDAGSIGNQPQHF	TGTGCCAGCAGCTTAGATGCAGGGAGTATCGGCAATCAGCCCCAGCATTTT
TRBV6-2/TRBV6-3	TRBD2	many	TRBJ2-3	15	CASRASGGKQDTQYF	TGTGCCAGCAGGGCTAGCGGGGGGAAGCAAGATACGCAGTATTTT
TRBV15	-	-	TRBJ2-6	21	CATSRERGVPGLCSGANVLTF	TGTGCCACCAGCAGAGAGCGGGGAGTCCCCGGGCTGTGCTCTGGGGCCAACGTCCTGACTTTC
TRBV19	-	many	TRBJ2-4	14	CASSTEGDVAPQYF	TGTGCCAGTAGTACTGAGGGTGACGTTGCCCCCCAGTACTTC
TRBV19	-	many	TRBJ2-5	16	CASSRPTGGMQETQYF	TGTGCCAGTAGTAGACCGACAGGTGGGATGCAAGAGACCCAGTACTTC
TRBV6-2/TRBV6-3	-	medium-sized	TRBJ1-5	14	CASSYGGGNQPQHF	TGTGCCAGCAGTTATGGAGGGGGCAATCAGCCCCAGCATTTT
TRBV7-3	TRBD1	few	TRBJ2-7	15	CASSLSGTGVYEQYF	TGTGCCAGCAGCTTAAGCGGGACAGGGGTCTACGAGCAGTACTTC
TRBV6-1	TRBD2	many	TRBJ2-1	15	CATLGRSGGGNEQFF	TGTGCCACCTTAGGCCGTAGCGGGGGGGGGAATGAGCAGTTCTTC
TRBV6-1	-	-	TRBJ1-6	14	CASRPPGHNSPLHF	TGTGCCAGCAGACCCCCGGGACATAATTCACCCCTCCACTTT
TRBV20-1	-	many	TRBJ1-2	13	CSATGQPNYGYTF	TGCAGTGCCACAGGACAACCTAACTATGGCTACACCTTC
TRBV3-1	-	few	TRBJ2-3	16	CASSSGGGPGTDTQYF	TGTGCCAGCAGCTCCGGGGGTGGACCCGGCACAGATACGCAGTATTTT
TRBV9	-	many	TRBJ1-4	14	CASSVGQGNEKLFF	TGTGCCAGCAGCGTAGGTCAGGGGAATGAAAAACTGTTTTTT
TRBV6-1	TRBD1	many	TRBJ2-3	16	CASSGGTGGSTDTQYF	TGTGCCAGCAGTGGGGGGACAGGGGGTAGCACAGATACGCAGTATTTT
TRBV2	TRBD1	many	TRBJ1-2	15	CASSVDRGGTYGYTF	TGTGCCAGCAGTGTCGACAGGGGAGGGACCTATGGCTACACCTTC
TRBV10-1	-	many	TRBJ2-7	11	CASSFGYEQYF	TGCGCCTCCAGTTTTGGATACGAGCAGTACTTC
TRBV27	-	many	TRBJ2-3	15	CASSLSAAHTDTQYF	TGTGCCAGCAGTTTATCGGCGGCCCACACAGATACGCAGTATTTT
TRBV28	TRBD1	many	TRBJ2-2	14	CASSLGTDTGELFF	TGTGCCAGCAGTTTGGGGACAGACACCGGGGAGCTGTTTTTT
TRBV19	-	many	TRBJ1-2	15	CASSTRGTPGYGYTF	TGTGCCAGTAGTACTCGTGGGACCCCGGGATATGGCTACACCTTC
TRBV5-4	-	few	TRBJ1-2	14	CASSLQYRSYGYTF	TGTGCCAGCAGCTTGCAGTACAGGAGCTATGGCTACACCTTC
TRBV5-1	-	many	TRBJ1-1	14	CASRAGNMNTEAFF	TGCGCCAGCAGGGCAGGTAATATGAACACTGAAGCTTTCTTT
TRBV7-9	-	many	TRBJ2-1	13	CASVPSKNNEQFF	TGTGCCAGCGTTCCGAGCAAGAACAATGAGCAGTTCTTC
TRBV6-1	-	many	TRBJ2-5	14	CASSEGWGGETQYF	TGTGCCAGCAGTGAAGGATGGGGCGGTGAGACCCAGTACTTC
TRBV20-1	TRBD1	many	TRBJ1-4	15	CSAGGQTATNEKLFF	TGCAGTGCTGGGGGACAGACAGCAACTAATGAAAAACTGTTTTTT
TRBV9	TRBD1	-	TRBJ2-3	14	CASSAHTGADTQYF	TGTGCCAGCAGCGCCCATACAGGGGCAGATACGCAGTATTTT